This entry lists 26 T cell receptor beta chains sequenced from one sample in a study of blood T cells in healthy people across ages. Combining a sample-barcoded 5' primer with a J-beta primer mix, a second PCR ran for 7 to 11 cycles. TCRdb used MiXCR to reprocess the 5' RACE reads, holding one entry per CDR3 protein. The repertoire holds 950,000 to 1,200,000 distinct CDR3 sequences, roughly two fifths seen once, with roughly 14% in the top ten. The sample taken for sequencing was blood. Receptor source: a man in his late teens or twenties in good health.

This chain uses TRBV20-1 with TRBJ1-2; TRBD1 is a possible D gene (6 bases). This CDR3 region has 16 residues. V was shortened by 1 base and J by 0 bases, with 15 bases between the two germline ends. Germline V lookup: CDR1 DFQATT, CDR2 SNEGSKA (reference sequence). The CDR3 spells CSARVLGAESNYGYTF. Here the CDR3 DNA reads TGCAGTGCTAGAGTTCTGGGGGCCGAATCTAACTATGGCTACACCTTC.

This clonotype showed up just a few times. The chain uses TRBV25-1 and TRBJ2-5; TRBD1 might be the D (6 bases). Trimming stripped 3 bases from V and 0 bases from J, with 17 bases between. This CDR3 is 17 amino acids long. Germline values: CDR1 MGHDK, CDR2 SYGVNS. The CDR3 sequence: CASSDSGRDKYQETQYF. The CDR3, as DNA: TGTGCCAGCAGTGACAGCGGTAGGGACAAGTACCAAGAGACCCAGTACTTC. The whole variable domain, remainder taken from reference TRBV25-1 and TRBJ2-5, is EADIYQTPRYLVIGTGKKITLECSQTMGHDKMYWYQQDPGMELHLIHYSYGVNSTEKGDLSSESTVSRIRTEHFPLTLESARPSHTSQYLCASSDSGRDKYQETQYFGPGTRLLVL.

The J gene is TRBJ1-5, the V gene TRBV7-9; 7 bases align to TRBD1. The germline CDR1 and CDR2 sequences are SEHNR and FQNEAQ (reference sequence). This CDR3 spans 15 amino acids. V dropped 1 base and J dropped 5; count of bases not matched to a gene: 5. The CDR3 region has the DNA TGTGCCAGCAGCTTAGGGTCAGGGGGGGATCAGCCCCAGCATTTT. Protein sequence: CASSLGSGGDQPQHF.

This sequence joins TRBV4-1 and TRBJ2-7; D is ambiguous. Germline lookup yields CDR1 MGHRA and CDR2 YSYEKL. This CDR3 comprises 13 residues. Trimming left V 0 bases short and J 10 bases short, with 13 bases between. The CDR3 DNA follows: TGCGCCAGCAGCCAAGACACTCCCGCGTTTCAGTACTTC. This codes for CASSQDTPAFQYF.

This chain uses TRBV20-1 with TRBJ2-3, with 11 bases lining up with TRBD1. With V trimmed by 4 bases and J by 0 bases, 3 bases remained unmatched. The germline V gene has CDR1 DFQATT and CDR2 SNEGSKA (reference sequence). This CDR3 is built from 15 residues. The CDR3 nucleotides are TGCAGTGCTAAGGACAGGGGGCCTAGCACAGATACGCAGTATTTT. Its translation: CSAKDRGPSTDTQYF.

V gene TRBV10-3 combines with J gene TRBJ2-6, with a weak D call TRBD2 (5 bases). The germline gives CDR1 ENHRY, CDR2 SYGVKD. The ends were cut back, 0 bases at V and 4 bases at J, with 10 bases in the middle. The CDR3 extends over 16 amino acids. The CDR3 protein is CAISESRASGANVLTF. The CDR3 DNA follows: TGTGCCATCAGTGAGTCGCGGGCCTCGGGGGCCAACGTCCTGACTTTC.

This clonotype was seen more than once but under ten times. The rearrangement links TRBV21-1 to TRBJ2-7; TRBD2 is the table's D call and was not checked against the DNA. TRBV21-1 is marked as a pseudogene. The CDR3 extends over 15 amino acids. The CDR3 nucleotides are TGTGCCAGCAGCCAGTCCCGCCCCTGGACCTACGAGCAGTACTTC. It is translated as CASSQSRPWTYEQYF.

This rearrangement joins TRBV4-3 to TRBJ2-1; D may be TRBD1 (7 bases). CDR1 LGHNA and CDR2 YSLEER come from the germline V gene. The CDR3 is 17 residues long. V shed 1 base and J shed 3 bases, with 16 bases lying between them. The CDR3 is CASSQGSGGTGYNEQFF. CDR3 DNA: TGCGCCAGCAGCCAAGGGTCAGGGGGGACCGGCTACAATGAGCAGTTCTTC.

The rearrangement joins TRBV5-6 to TRBJ2-5, with unresolved D. The J call is doubtful: the DNA matches TRBJ2-7 better. Germline V gene lookup returns CDR1 SGHDT and CDR2 YYEEEE. This CDR3 has 14 amino acids. Here the CDR3 reads CASSREIGPYEQYF. CDR3 nucleotides: TGTGCCAGCAGCAGAGAAATTGGCCCCTACGAGCAGTACTTC.

There are a few counts of this clonotype. The chain couples TRBV12-3 or TRBV12-4 to TRBJ1-5; D remains unclear. Trimming stripped 6 bases from V and 0 bases from J, with 9 bases between. This CDR3 region has 14 residues. The CDR3 region is CASSQSHSNQPQHF. The CDR3 DNA is TGTGCCAGCAGCCAGAGCCATAGCAATCAGCCCCAGCATTTT.

The CDR3 region has the DNA TGTGCCAGCAGCCCGACGGGACAGGGGTCCACTGAAGCTTTCTTT. Protein: CASSPTGQGSTEAFF. This chain uses TRBV7-3 with TRBJ1-1; the match to TRBD1 covers 10 bases. CDR1 is SGHTA, CDR2 FQGTGA, per germline. Unmatched junction bases numbered 7, after V lost 5 bases and J lost 4 bases. The CDR3 spans 15 residues.

The rearrangement uses TRBV7-2 and TRBJ2-7; the D gene is possibly TRBD1 (5 bases). Trimming took off 1 base at V and 4 bases at J, with 11 bases between the two ends. Germline assignment: CDR1 SGHTA and CDR2 FQGNSA. This CDR3 is built from 14 residues. The CDR3 here is CASSLGPGIYEQYF. The CDR3 DNA is TGTGCCAGCAGCTTAGGTCCAGGGATTTACGAGCAGTACTTC. The full variable domain, in which reference TRBV7-2 and TRBJ2-7 provide the parts outside the CDR3, is GAGVSQSPSNKVTEKGKDVELRCDPISGHTALYWYRQSLGQGLEFLIYFQGNSAPDKSGLPSDRFSAERTGGSVSTLTIQRTQQEDSAVYLCASSLGPGIYEQYFGPGTRLTVT.

The chain is built from TRBV4-2 and TRBJ2-4; TRBD1 agrees at 10 bases. V dropped 0 bases and J dropped 3; count of bases not matched to a gene: 2. This CDR3 has 16 residues. Germline V CDR1 and CDR2: LGHNA, YNFKEQ. CDR3 nucleotide sequence: TGTGCCAGCAGCCAAGACGGGACAGGGGTCAAAAACATTCAGTACTTC. This encodes CASSQDGTGVKNIQYF.

J is TRBJ2-7 and V is TRBV4-3; D possibly corresponds to TRBD2 (5 bases). Germline assignment: CDR1 LGHNA and CDR2 YSLEER. Trimming pared 0 bases from V and 4 bases from J, leaving 13 bases between. The CDR3 extends over 15 amino acids. The CDR3 coding sequence is TGCGCCAGCAGCCAAGATAATGCCGGGGTTTACGAGCAGTACTTC. This gives the protein CASSQDNAGVYEQYF.

This clonotype was found a few times. The rearrangement links TRBV15 to TRBJ1-1; D unclear. The CDR3 extends over 11 amino acids. Germline CDR1 is LNHNV and CDR2 is YYDKDF (reference sequence). The V gene lost 2 bases and the J gene lost 7 bases, with 5 bases spanning the gap. The CDR3 nucleotides read TGTGCCACCAGCAGAAGGGATGAAGCTTTCTTT. Translating it yields CATSRRDEAFF.

The chain links TRBV3-1 to TRBJ2-3; D remains ambiguous. Germline V gene sequence: CDR1 LGHDT, CDR2 YNNKEL (reference sequence). The V gene lost 0 bases and the J gene lost 2 bases, with 15 bases spanning the gap. This CDR3 is built from 17 residues. CDR3 DNA: TGTGCCAGCAGCCAAGATGTAGAGAGTGTCATCACAGATACGCAGTATTTT. Protein: CASSQDVESVITDTQYF.

This chain uses TRBV6-2 or TRBV6-3 with TRBJ2-1; maybe TRBD1 (5 bases). This CDR3 region has 15 residues. The germline V and J ends were trimmed by 4 bases and 0 bases, with 10 bases remaining between them. Per germline, CDR1 MNHEY and CDR2 SVGEGT. This CDR3 is CASSFRRASYNEQFF. The DNA for the CDR3 is TGTGCCAGCAGTTTTCGCAGGGCCTCCTACAATGAGCAGTTCTTC.

The chain combines TRBV4-3 with TRBJ1-1, with D perhaps TRBD1 (5 bases). V lost 0 bases, J lost 4 bases, and 12 bases lay in between. The CDR3 contains 15 residues. The V gene's germline CDR1 is LGHNA and CDR2 YSLEER. This chain's CDR3 is CASSQEAQGFTEAFF. The CDR3 nucleotides are TGCGCCAGCAGCCAAGAGGCGCAGGGCTTCACTGAAGCTTTCTTT.

The CDR3 DNA sequence: TGTGCCAGCAGGGCCTCGAGGGCTCTCCCCGATCATAATTCACCCCTCCACTTT. It specifies CASRASRALPDHNSPLHF. The chain is built from TRBV6-5 and TRBJ1-6; D ambiguous. Germline V lookup: CDR1 MNHEY, CDR2 SVGAGI. The CDR3 loop spans 18 amino acids. V was clipped by 6 bases and J by 5 bases, with 23 bases between them.

The chain has TRBV4-1 and TRBJ2-3; the D gene is possibly TRBD2 (7 bases). This CDR3 spans 18 amino acids. CDR1 is MGHRA and CDR2 is YSYEKL in the germline V gene. V lost 1 base and J lost 0, with 17 bases in between. CDR3 DNA sequence: TGCGCCAGCAGCCAAGTCTTTCCGGGGGGCGCTAGCACAGATACGCAGTATTTT. It codes for CASSQVFPGGASTDTQYF.

The genes are TRBV20-1 and TRBJ2-1; a possible D gene is TRBD2 (5 bases). Per the germline V gene, CDR1 is DFQATT and CDR2 is SNEGSKA (reference sequence). Trimming pared 4 bases from V and 7 bases from J, leaving 8 bases between. The CDR3 totals 11 residues. The DNA of the CDR3 is TGCAGTGCTATTCGGGGAAATGAGCAGTTCTTC. It translates to CSAIRGNEQFF.

The V and J genes are TRBV5-1 and TRBJ2-7, with D unclear. This CDR3 is 14 amino acids long. V dropped 4 bases and J dropped 0 bases, with 11 bases sitting between them. Germline loops: CDR1 SGHRS, CDR2 YFSETQ. The CDR3 DNA sequence: TGCGCCAGCAGCCCTTGGACGGGCTCCTACGAGCAGTACTTC. Translation gives CASSPWTGSYEQYF.

V is TRBV7-2 and J is TRBJ2-3; D unresolved. This CDR3 is built from 15 residues. V was pared by 2 bases and J by 0 bases, with 9 bases between. Germline-derived CDR1 and CDR2 are SGHTA and FQGNSA. CDR3 amino acids: CASSLPDGSTDTQYF. The CDR3 region has the DNA TGTGCCAGCAGCTTACCCGACGGGAGCACAGATACGCAGTATTTT.

This clonotype has only a few counts. The rearrangement links TRBV5-1 to TRBJ2-1, with 8 bases that match TRBD1. CDR1 is SGHRS, CDR2 YFSETQ, per germline. The CDR3 has 13 residues. V lost 2 bases and J lost 9; bases outside the gene matches: 4. CDR3 nucleotides: TGCGCCAGCAGCTTTTACAGGGGGTCTGAGCAGTTCTTC. Translating gives CASSFYRGSEQFF.

Comments on this clonotype: One junction end does not reproduce the germline sequence, and a read error may be involved. This chain joins TRBV10-3 and TRBJ2-7; TRBD1 agrees at 8 bases. CDR3 length equals 14 residues. CDR1 and CDR2 from the germline V gene are ENHRY and SYGVKD. Written as DNA, the CDR3 is TGTACCATCAGGGGGGACAGGAGCTCCTACGAGCAGTACTTC. This encodes CTIRGDRSSYEQYF.

This clonotype turned up a few times. The rearrangement links TRBV9 to TRBJ2-1, with D possibly being TRBD1 (5 bases). Germline V gene sequence: CDR1 SGDLS, CDR2 YYNGEE. This CDR3 is 14 amino acids long. The V and J ends lost 2 bases and 7 bases respectively, with 13 bases between them. The CDR3 is CASSVEDISNEQFF. The CDR3 DNA sequence: TGTGCCAGCAGCGTTGAGGACATTTCAAATGAGCAGTTCTTC.